The rows below give T cell receptor beta chains drawn from one sample of a study of blood T cell repertoires in COVID-19. Generated by immunoSEQ multiplex PCR, the TCRdb table keeps only in-frame clones and is missing some. Found here are approximately 210,000 clones, 70% to 90% of them singletons; the top ten hold around 2.2%. The sample consisted of peripheral blood. Receptors originate from a man under 40 who had recovered from COVID-19. Each CDR3 is given with its conserved first and last residue. The order of the fields is J gene, V gene, clone size, D gene, CDR3 protein, CDR3 DNA. The D gene is left open where the match is weak. Some rows mark clone size as missing; the rest say once, few, many or name a class of expanded clone.

TRBJ2-5	TRBV9	once	TRBD1	CASSSTGREETQYF	TGTGCCAGCAGCTCGACAGGGAGAGAAGAGACCCAGTACTTC
TRBJ2-1	TRBV10-2	.	TRBD1	CASSEVRGPYNEQFF	TGCGCCAGCAGTGAAGTAAGGGGGCCCTACAATGAGCAGTTCTTC
TRBJ2-3	TRBV10-3	.	.	CAIKQALSTDTQYF	TGTGCCATCAAACAGGCCCTTAGCACAGATACGCAGTATTTT
TRBJ1-2	TRBV7-9	many	.	CASSLAGGGYTF	TGTGCCAGCAGCTTAGCAGGGGGTGGCTACACCTTC
TRBJ1-1	TRBV12-1	.	.	CASSSLASLRQGDAEAFF	TGTGCCAGCTCCTCTCTAGCGTCCCTTCGACAGGGCGACGCTGAAGCTTTCTTT
TRBJ1-6	TRBV19	.	.	CASSVTSKQFYNSPLHF	TGTGCCAGTAGTGTCACATCGAAACAGTTTTATAATTCACCCCTCCACTTT
TRBJ1-2	TRBV5-1	.	.	CASSLVTGINYGYTF	TGCGCCAGCAGCTTGGTTACCGGGATTAACTATGGCTACACCTTC
TRBJ1-6	TRBV5-1	.	.	CASSLAPGLSPLHF	TGCGCCAGCAGCTTAGCCCCAGGGCTATCACCCCTCCACTTT
TRBJ1-6	TRBV25-1	.	TRBD1	CASSDGDRESSPLHF	TGTGCCAGCAGTGACGGAGACAGGGAAAGCTCACCCCTCCACTTT
TRBJ1-4	TRBV27	few	.	CASSSFGQTNRGKLFF	TGTGCCAGCAGCTCCTTCGGACAGACCAACAGAGGAAAACTGTTTTTT
TRBJ1-3	TRBV12-3/TRBV12-4	.	.	CASSGSSGNTIYF	TGTGCCAGCAGCGGGAGCTCTGGAAACACCATATATTTT
TRBJ2-7	TRBV6-5	.	.	CASSYAASYLPREQYF	TGTGCCAGCAGTTACGCCGCAAGTTATTTACCGCGGGAGCAGTACTTC
TRBJ1-5	TRBV5-4	.	.	CASSRAGYNQPQHF	TGTGCCAGCAGCCGGGCAGGGTACAATCAGCCCCAGCATTTT
TRBJ2-2	TRBV9	.	.	CASSVRVGGELFF	TGTGCCAGCAGCGTGAGGGTGGGCGGGGAGCTGTTTTTT